These T cell receptor beta chains were read from a single sample in a study of blood T cells in healthy people across ages. Using its own MiXCR run on the 5' RACE reads, TCRdb lists one record per CDR3 protein. Found here are around 940,000 distinct CDR3 sequences, roughly half of them singletons; the top ten hold over 20%. Sequenced: blood. All receptors come from a woman aged 55-70 years in good health. Each CDR3 is given with its conserved first and last residue. D genes are given only for firm matches. Size is stated for part of the rows, as once, few or many counts, or as a class when the clone is expanded.

>TRBD2|TRBJ2-3|few|TRBV4-1
CASSQGYQTGLAGVTDTQYF
TGCGCCAGCAGCCAAGGCTACCAAACGGGACTAGCGGGAGTCACAGATACGCAGTATTTT
>NA|TRBJ1-1|few|TRBV7-8
CASSSEVTFNTEAFF
TGTGCCAGCAGCTCTGAAGTTACATTTAACACTGAAGCTTTCTTT
>NA|TRBJ2-7|NA|TRBV19
CASSTTGGAYEQYF
TGTGCCAGTAGTACGACAGGAGGGGCCTACGAGCAGTACTTC
>NA|TRBJ2-5|many|TRBV7-9
CASSLDGVETQYF
TGTGCCAGCAGCTTAGACGGCGTAGAGACCCAGTACTTC
>TRBD2|TRBJ2-3|NA|TRBV20-1
CSAMTPGTRGRGHTDTQYF
TGCAGTGCTATGACTCCCGGGACTAGGGGGAGAGGGCACACAGATACGCAGTATTTT
>NA|TRBJ2-3|NA|TRBV28
CASSFSVRDWSGDTQYF
TGTGCCAGCAGTTTTTCCGTAAGGGATTGGAGTGGAGATACGCAGTATTTT
>NA|TRBJ2-7|few|TRBV29-1
CSVEQGRNYEQYF
TGCAGCGTTGAACAGGGACGAAACTACGAGCAGTACTTC
>NA|TRBJ2-5|NA|TRBV7-2
CASSYTVGPETQYF
TGTGCCAGCAGCTATACAGTGGGGCCAGAGACCCAGTACTTC
>NA|TRBJ2-2|few|TRBV11-2
CASSVTGALGELFF
TGTGCCAGCAGCGTAACTGGGGCCCTCGGGGAGCTGTTTTTT
>TRBD2|TRBJ2-7|NA|TRBV7-8
CASSTVRDGGYEQYF
TGTGCCAGCAGCACAGTCCGGGACGGGGGGTACGAGCAGTACTTC
>NA|TRBJ2-7|NA|TRBV12-3/TRBV12-4
CASSFIGSNEQYF
TGTGCCAGCAGTTTTATCGGGAGCAATGAGCAGTACTTC
>TRBD1|TRBJ2-1|NA|TRBV9
CASSVQGASNEQFF
TGTGCCAGCAGCGTACAGGGGGCGAGCAATGAGCAGTTCTTC
>NA|TRBJ1-4|NA|TRBV20-1
CSASLRFNEKLFF
TGCAGTGCTAGCTTACGGTTTAATGAAAAACTGTTTTTT
>TRBD1|TRBJ2-7|once|TRBV7-8
CTSSLTKGQGAYEQYF
TGTACCAGCAGCTTAACGAAGGGACAGGGGGCCTACGAGCAGTACTTC